Presented here are 5 T cell receptor beta chains from one specimen sequenced in a study of Siglec-9 on CD8 T cells in melanoma. Only in-frame clones appear in the TCRdb table, and some are missing; sequencing was by immunoSEQ multiplex PCR. The sample holds some 27,000 clones; approximately 80% are singletons and the top ten take approximately 6%. The specimen sequenced was Siglec-9- CD8+ T cells sorted from blood. Receptors originate from a human donor in good health.

The sample holds a few counts of this clone. The rearrangement links TRBV9 to TRBJ1-2; TRBD1 matches at 10 bases. The V segment lost 2 bases and the J segment 4 bases; nucleotides outside the gene matches: 2. This CDR3 has 14 amino acids. The germline V gene encodes CDR1 SGDLS and CDR2 YYNGEE. The CDR3 is CASSVRTGGYGYTF. The CDR3 DNA reads as TGTGCCAGCAGCGTGCGGACAGGGGGCTATGGCTACACCTTC. The full variable domain, in which reference TRBV9 and TRBJ1-2 provide the parts outside the CDR3, is DSGVTQTPKHLITATGQRVTLRCSPRSGDLSVYWYQQSLDQGLQFLIQYYNGEERAKGNILERFSAQQFPDLHSELNLSSLELGDSALYFCASSVRTGGYGYTFGSGTRLTVV.

This clone was seen a few times. The V and J genes are TRBV5-1 and TRBJ2-1, with 8 nucleotides matching TRBD2. The CDR3 consists of 16 residues. The V gene's germline CDR1 is SGHRS and CDR2 YFSETQ. The V and J ends lost 0 bases and 8 bases, in that order; junction bases with no gene match: 10. CDR3 nucleotide sequence: TGCGCCAGCAGCTTGGCGACTAGCGTCCCTTCGGATGAGCAGTTCTTC. Its translation is CASSLATSVPSDEQFF.

The chain is built from TRBV7-6 and TRBJ2-3; 10 bases match TRBD2. Per the germline V gene, CDR1 is SGHVS and CDR2 is FNYEAQ. V gave up 4 bases and J gave up 1 base; unmatched junction bases: 2. The CDR3 sequence is 15 residues long. This chain's CDR3 is CASSWTSGGTDTQYF. For the CDR3, the DNA is TGTGCCAGCAGCTGGACTAGCGGTGGCACAGATACGCAGTATTTT. Drawing the rest from reference TRBV7-6 and TRBJ2-3, the complete variable domain is GAGVSQSPRYKVTKRGQDVALRCDPISGHVSLYWYRQALGQGPEFLTYFNYEAQQDKSGLPNDRFSAERPEGSISTLTIQRTEQRDSAMYRCASSWTSGGTDTQYFGPGTRLTVL.

The chain is built from TRBV6-1 and TRBJ1-2; D is unresolved. The CDR3 consists of 13 residues. The V end lost 2 bases, the J end lost 6 bases, and 10 bases lay between the germline ends. Germline CDR1 reads MNHNS; CDR2 reads SASEGT. Here the CDR3 DNA reads TGTGCCAGCAGTGAATCCACGTCCGATGGCTACACCTTC. Protein sequence: CASSESTSDGYTF.

This clone was detected once. The chain links TRBV29-1 to TRBJ2-5, with 8 positions matching TRBD2. V lost 1 base to trimming and J lost 4 bases; unmatched junction nucleotides: 11. In germline, CDR1 is SQVTM, CDR2 ANQGSEA. This CDR3 is built from 16 residues. The CDR3 DNA follows: TGCAGCGTTGAAGCCCTCCCCCCAGCGGGAGTAGAGACCCAGTACTTC. Its protein is CSVEALPPAGVETQYF.